Below, 32 T cell receptor beta chains from the same sample are listed, as sequenced in a study of early T cells in non-severe SARS-CoV-2 infection. Each CDR3 protein is one row after TCRdb ran MiXCR on the 5' RACE reads. In the table there are about 21,000 distinct CDR3 sequences, about 4% of which are singletons. Sequenced input: whole blood. Every receptor here comes from an adult who was a healthcare worker with PCR-confirmed SARS-CoV-2 infection or an uninfected control (not recorded which).

This clonotype was observed many times. The chain links TRBV29-1 to TRBJ2-7; the D gene could be TRBD1 or TRBD2 (6 bases each). CDR3 length: 12 residues. V gave up 3 bases and J gave up 5 bases, with 11 bases separating them. Germline assignment: CDR1 SQVTM and CDR2 ANQGSEA. CDR3 in amino acids: CSVDRGRNEQYF. CDR3 sequence (DNA): TGCAGCGTTGACCGGGGGCGGAACGAGCAGTACTTC.

This clonotype was picked up many times. This rearrangement joins TRBV10-3 to TRBJ1-6, with D uncertain. CDR3 length equals 15 residues. The germline gives CDR1 ENHRY, CDR2 SYGVKD. The germline V and J ends were trimmed by 6 bases and 1 base, with 10 bases remaining between them. In DNA form, the CDR3 reads TGTGCCATCAGAGTAACAGATTCCTATAATTCACCCCTCCACTTT. Amino acid sequence: CAIRVTDSYNSPLHF.

This clonotype has ten or more counts. This sequence joins TRBV12-3 or TRBV12-4 and TRBJ2-7, with TRBD1 identical over 7 bases. Germline trimming cut 4 bases from V and 3 bases from J; bases unmatched to any gene: 3. This CDR3 is 13 amino acids long. Here the CDR3 DNA reads TGTGCCAGCAGTTGGGGACAGAGCTACGAGCAGTACTTC. This gives the protein CASSWGQSYEQYF.

By share of the sample, this clonotype is medium-sized. The chain is built from TRBV7-8 and TRBJ2-1; 13 nucleotides match TRBD2. Germline lookup yields CDR1 SGHVS and CDR2 FQNEAQ. The junction had 4 bases not matched to a gene; V was cut back by 0 bases and J by 8 bases. CDR3 size: 16 residues. Here the CDR3 reads CASSLATSGGVDEQFF. CDR3 DNA: TGTGCCAGCAGCTTAGCTACTAGCGGGGGGGTCGATGAGCAGTTCTTC.

This clonotype was recorded many times. CDR3 residues: CATSDSRGGQGPVQFF. CDR3 nucleotides: TGTGCCACCAGTGATTCTAGGGGGGGGCAGGGGCCAGTTCAGTTCTTC. The gene calls are TRBV24-1 and TRBJ2-1, with a possible D match to TRBD2 (7 bases). Deletions cut 2 bases from V and 13 bases from J, with 23 bases between. Germline CDR1 KGHDR, CDR2 SFDVKD. The CDR3 spans 16 residues.

This clonotype was seen at least ten times. The rearrangement joins TRBV7-9 to TRBJ2-5; maybe TRBD2 (5 bases). CDR1 and CDR2 (germline): SEHNR, FQNEAQ (reference sequence). The CDR3 is 16 residues long. V was cut by 5 bases and J by 4 bases, with 20 bases left in between. CDR3 loop: CASSPKLRVSGETQYF. CDR3 nucleotides: TGTGCCAGCAGCCCCAAACTGCGGGTCTCTGGAGAGACCCAGTACTTC.

The table lists this clonotype with a few counts. V gene TRBV3-2 combines with J gene TRBJ2-7; the table gives TRBD2 as D, unverified against the DNA. TRBV3-2 is a documented pseudogene. This CDR3 has 15 residues. DNA of the CDR3: TGTGCCAGCAGCCGAAACCTAGCGGGGGATTACGAGCAGTACTTC. Its translation: CASSRNLAGDYEQYF.

This clonotype was observed many times. This chain connects TRBV7-9 to TRBJ2-1, with D tentatively TRBD2 (5 bases). Looked up from germline, CDR1 is SEHNR and CDR2 is FQNEAQ (reference sequence). V was pared by 5 bases and J by 1 base, with 15 bases between. The CDR3 sequence is 16 residues long. This CDR3 is CASSPPAGVSYNEQFF. For the CDR3, the DNA is TGTGCCAGCAGCCCCCCGGCGGGCGTGTCCTACAATGAGCAGTTCTTC.

This chain links TRBV20-1 with TRBJ2-7; D is unresolved. V was clipped by 5 bases and J by 0 bases, with 11 bases between them. The CDR3 covers 13 residues. Germline V gene lookup returns CDR1 DFQATT and CDR2 SNEGSKA (reference sequence). DNA of the CDR3: TGCAGTGCTCCTACTTTGTACTCCTACGAGCAGTACTTC. This codes for CSAPTLYSYEQYF.

The CDR3 loop reads CASRGQWYQETQYF. The CDR3 nucleotides read TGTGCCAGCAGAGGACAGTGGTACCAAGAGACCCAGTACTTC. V is TRBV6-1 and J is TRBJ2-5, with a tentative D call TRBD1 (6 bases). The V end lost 6 bases, the J end lost 0 bases, and 11 bases lay between the germline ends. CDR3 length equals 14 residues. Germline assignment: CDR1 MNHNS and CDR2 SASEGT.

The table lists this clonotype with many counts. The chain links TRBV6-1 to TRBJ2-7; 8 nucleotides match TRBD1. The CDR3 length is 14 residues. Losses at the gene ends were 7 bases for V and 2 bases for J; bases not matched to a gene: 7. Germline-derived CDR1 and CDR2 are MNHNS and SASEGT. The CDR3 DNA reads as TGTGCCAGCACCAGCCGGGACAGGACCTACGAGCAGTACTTC. Translating it yields CASTSRDRTYEQYF.

There are many counts of this clonotype. The CDR3: CASGPTGNEQFF. As DNA, the CDR3 is TGTGCCAGCGGACCGACAGGCAATGAGCAGTTCTTC. This chain uses TRBV25-1 with TRBJ2-1, with a possible D match to TRBD1 (6 bases). V was cut by 8 bases and J by 6 bases, with 11 bases left in between. Per germline, CDR1 MGHDK and CDR2 SYGVNS. This CDR3 is 12 amino acids long.

This clonotype was seen at least ten times. The gene calls are TRBV11-2 and TRBJ2-3; 7 bases are shared with TRBD2. Germline assignment: CDR1 SGHAT and CDR2 FQNNGV. This CDR3 is 16 amino acids long. V dropped 6 bases and J dropped 2; count of bases not matched to a gene: 11. The CDR3 loop reads CASRRSGFRYTDTQYF. In nucleotides, the CDR3 is TGTGCCAGCAGACGTAGCGGGTTCAGATACACAGATACGCAGTATTTT.

This chain uses TRBV13 with TRBJ2-3, with TRBD2 matching over 9 bases. Per germline, CDR1 PRHDT and CDR2 FYEKMQ (reference sequence). This CDR3 is built from 16 residues. Trimming cost V 4 bases and J 4 bases; bases outside gene matches: 9. The CDR3 region is CASSWSIAGVPDTQYF. The CDR3 nucleotides read TGTGCCAGCAGCTGGTCGATAGCGGGGGTCCCAGATACGCAGTATTTT.

This clonotype was counted a few times. The J gene is TRBJ2-7, the V gene TRBV7-8; D remains unclear. V dropped 5 bases and J dropped 0 bases, with 11 bases sitting between them. CDR1 is SGHVS and CDR2 is FQNEAQ in the germline V gene. The CDR3 spans 14 residues. In nucleotides, the CDR3 is TGTGCCAGCAGCGCCCATGGATCCTCCTACGAGCAGTACTTC. Translated, it gives CASSAHGSSYEQYF.

This clonotype was picked up a small number of times. The chain joins TRBV6-6 to TRBJ2-1, with D perhaps matching TRBD1 (5 bases). The V gene lost 10 bases and the J gene lost 8 bases, with 18 bases spanning the gap. Germline CDR1 and CDR2: MNHNY and SVGAGI (reference sequence). The CDR3 runs 13 residues. DNA for the CDR3: TGTGCCACCCGATCAGGGATGGGCGATGAGCAGTTCTTC. It specifies CATRSGMGDEQFF.

This clonotype showed up just a few times. The chain couples TRBV12-3 or TRBV12-4 to TRBJ1-1; 8 bases are a match to TRBD1. V shed 7 bases, J shed 0 bases, and the junction held 4 bases outside the gene matches. The length of the CDR3 is 14 residues. The DNA for the CDR3 is TGTGCCAGCAAGGCAGGGGGCCTGAACACTGAAGCTTTCTTT. It is translated as CASKAGGLNTEAFF.

The sample holds many counts of this clonotype. The chain couples TRBV7-9 to TRBJ2-6; no clear D gene. The V gene lost 7 bases and the J gene lost 0 bases, with 16 bases spanning the gap. CDR3 length: 17 residues. CDR1 is SEHNR and CDR2 is FQNEAQ in the germline V gene (reference sequence). Written as DNA, the CDR3 is TGTGCCAGCACCCGGGCCTCACTGGGCTCTGGGGCCAACGTCCTGACTTTC. Translated, it gives CASTRASLGSGANVLTF.

This clonotype was counted ten times or more. The chain employs TRBV9 and TRBJ1-5, with 7 positions matching TRBD1. Trimming removed 4 bases from V and 7 bases from J; junction bases left unmatched: 5. Germline-derived CDR1 and CDR2 are SGDLS and YYNGEE. The CDR3 runs to 13 residues. The CDR3 region is CASSRQGGQPQHF. The CDR3 DNA reads as TGTGCCAGCAGCAGACAGGGCGGGCAGCCCCAGCATTTT. Full variable domain (rest looked up from reference TRBV9 and TRBJ1-5): DSGVTQTPKHLITATGQRVTLRCSPRSGDLSVYWYQQSLDQGLQFLIQYYNGEERAKGNILERFSAQQFPDLHSELNLSSLELGDSALYFCASSRQGGQPQHFGDGTRLSIL.

The table lists this clonotype with many counts. The gene calls are TRBV7-2 and TRBJ2-5; D possibly matches TRBD1 or TRBD2 (5 bases each). V was cut by 1 base and J by 1 base, with 13 bases left in between. The length of the CDR3 is 16 residues. Germline V CDR1 and CDR2: SGHTA, FQGNSA. The chain's CDR3 is CASSLGLGRVQETQYF. Written as DNA, the CDR3 is TGTGCCAGCAGCTTAGGTCTGGGGCGGGTCCAAGAGACCCAGTACTTC.

This clonotype was seen repeatedly, ten times or more. V is TRBV7-8 and J is TRBJ2-2, with 7 bases identical to TRBD1. CDR3 length: 15 residues. The germline CDR1 and CDR2 sequences are SGHVS and FQNEAQ. V shed 4 bases and J 2 bases; nucleotides not matched to a gene: 4. The CDR3 DNA is TGTGCCAGCAGCTACCGGGACAGTAACACCGGGGAGCTGTTTTTT. It specifies CASSYRDSNTGELFF.

The sample holds many counts of this clonotype. V is TRBV20-1 and J is TRBJ1-6; no clear D. V was pared by 0 bases and J by 7 bases, with 10 bases between. The CDR3 contains 14 residues. CDR1 is DFQATT, CDR2 SNEGSKA, per germline (reference sequence). The CDR3: CSARDTAGNSPLHF. DNA of the CDR3: TGCAGTGCTAGAGACACAGCGGGCAATTCACCCCTCCACTTT.

This clonotype counts as medium-sized (0.01 to 0.1%). The V call is TRBV6-4, the J call TRBJ2-3; 8 bases fit TRBD2. The CDR3 consists of 16 residues. Germline CDR1 reads MRHNA; CDR2 reads SNTAGT. V dropped 3 bases and J dropped 4; count of bases not matched to a gene: 9. CDR3 bases: TGTGCCAGCAGTGATTCTCCCAGCGGGGGCGCAGATACGCAGTATTTT. Its translation: CASSDSPSGGADTQYF.

By share of the sample, this clonotype is medium-sized. This sequence joins TRBV12-3 or TRBV12-4 and TRBJ1-1; D call uncertain. The CDR3 totals 12 residues. Trimming removed 1 base from V and 5 bases from J, with 5 bases in between. CDR3: CASSLVWTEAFF. As DNA, the CDR3 is TGTGCCAGCAGTTTAGTTTGGACTGAAGCTTTCTTT.

This clonotype has a handful of counts. This chain uses TRBV12-3 or TRBV12-4 with TRBJ2-5; D unclear. The CDR3 totals 13 residues. Trimming took 7 bases from V and 2 from J, leaving 11 bases between them. CDR3 coding DNA: TGTGCCAGCAAGGGCGCAGTTCAAGAGACCCAGTACTTC. It specifies CASKGAVQETQYF.

This clonotype occurred a few times. The V gene is TRBV20-1, the J gene TRBJ1-3; maybe TRBD1 (5 bases). This CDR3 has 15 amino acids. V dropped 1 base and J dropped 4 bases, with 14 bases sitting between them. The germline CDR1 and CDR2 sequences are DFQATT and SNEGSKA (reference sequence). The CDR3 sequence is CSARVSGGPGNTIYF. DNA for the CDR3: TGCAGTGCTAGAGTATCGGGGGGACCCGGAAACACCATATATTTT.

This clonotype was counted many times. This chain connects TRBV27 to TRBJ2-1, with TRBD2 identical over 9 bases. The V and J ends lost 6 bases and 5 bases, in that order; junction bases with no gene match: 8. CDR1 is MNHEY, CDR2 SMNVEV, per germline (reference sequence). This CDR3 has 15 residues. The CDR3 loop reads CASREAGGPHNEQFF. The CDR3 DNA is TGTGCCAGCAGGGAAGCGGGGGGACCCCACAATGAGCAGTTCTTC.

This clonotype was detected many times. CDR3 in amino acids: CASSLKQGVGEQYF. The CDR3 nucleotides are TGTGCCAGCAGTTTGAAACAGGGTGTTGGGGAGCAGTACTTC. V and J are TRBV12-3 or TRBV12-4 and TRBJ2-7; D might be TRBD1 (6 bases). The V and J ends lost 3 bases and 7 bases respectively, with 16 bases between them. This CDR3 contains 14 residues.

By share, this clonotype ranks as medium-sized. The rearrangement uses TRBV20-1 and TRBJ1-1; TRBD1 is a possible D gene (6 bases). This CDR3 spans 16 amino acids. Trimming removed 3 bases at V and 4 bases at J, with 21 bases between. Germline-derived CDR1 and CDR2 are DFQATT and SNEGSKA (reference sequence). CDR3 nucleotides: TGCAGTGCTAGCCCCTATGGGGGGCGGTGGGGCACTGAAGCTTTCTTT. Its protein product is CSASPYGGRWGTEAFF.

By sample fraction, this clonotype is medium-sized. CDR3 DNA: TGTGCCATCAGCACTGAACCCAATGGCGCTGAAGCTTTCTTT. Protein sequence: CAISTEPNGAEAFF. This sequence joins TRBV10-3 and TRBJ1-1; no reliable D call. Germline assignment: CDR1 ENHRY and CDR2 SYGVKD. V gave up 6 bases and J gave up 6 bases, with 17 bases separating them. CDR3 length: 14 residues.

This clonotype was observed many times. This rearrangement joins TRBV2 to TRBJ1-2, with 7 nucleotides matching TRBD1. Germline lookup yields CDR1 SNHLY and CDR2 FYNNEI. Trimming cost V 7 bases and J 4 bases; bases outside gene matches: 6. The CDR3 totals 13 residues. The CDR3 region is CASIAGGVYGYTF. The CDR3 DNA follows: TGTGCCAGCATAGCAGGGGGAGTCTATGGCTACACCTTC. Looking up the rest from reference TRBV2 and TRBJ1-2 gives the full variable domain: EPEVTQTPSHQVTQMGQEVILRCVPISNHLYFYWYRQILGQKVEFLVSFYNNEISEKSEIFDDQFSVERPDGSNFTLKIRSTKLEDSAMYFCASIAGGVYGYTFGSGTRLTVV.

This clonotype has ten or more counts. The chain recombines TRBV24-1 with TRBJ2-5; 9 bases map to TRBD1. Germline V CDR1 and CDR2: KGHDR, SFDVKD. V lost 7 bases, J lost 3 bases, and 5 bases stayed unmatched. The length of the CDR3 is 14 residues. The chain's CDR3 is CATRRQGGEETQYF. CDR3 nucleotide sequence: TGTGCCACCAGAAGACAGGGGGGGGAAGAGACCCAGTACTTC.